These 22 T cell receptor beta chains were all obtained from the same sample, sequenced in a study of T cell responses to AZD1222 COVID-19 vaccine. Method: immunoSEQ multiplex PCR; TCRdb's copy keeps in-frame clones and lacks some. The table lists about 180,000 clones, roughly nine tenths of them singletons, with 6.9% in the top ten. The input for sequencing was peripheral blood, taken on day 0 of AZD1222 vaccination. All receptors come from an adult in good health.

This clone was seen a handful of times. CDR3 sequence reads: CASSFGQTGSPLHF. In DNA, the CDR3 is TGTGCCAGCAGCTTTGGGCAGACTGGATCACCCCTCCACTTT. The V call is TRBV7-9, the J call TRBJ1-6; D is unresolved. Looked up from germline, CDR1 is SEHNR and CDR2 is FQNEAQ (reference sequence). This CDR3 has 14 residues. V was pared by 3 bases and J by 10 bases, with 13 bases between.

This clone appeared a single time. The V gene is TRBV5-6, the J gene TRBJ1-3; D is unresolved. CDR1 is SGHDT and CDR2 is YYEEEE in the germline V gene. The CDR3 loop spans 13 amino acids. V lost 6 bases and J lost 4, with 11 bases in between. In DNA form, the CDR3 reads TGTGCCAGCACCTACGCCCAAGGAAACACCATATATTTT. It translates to CASTYAQGNTIYF.

V gene TRBV10-2 combines with J gene TRBJ1-6, with TRBD1 as a possible D gene (6 bases). V gave up 6 bases and J gave up 7 bases, with 16 bases separating them. CDR1 is WSHSY, CDR2 SAAADI, per germline. The CDR3 is made up of 15 amino acids. The CDR3 nucleotides read TGCGCCAGCAGGTCGCTGGGGGGGCTGAATTCACCCCTCCACTTT. Translation gives CASRSLGGLNSPLHF.

This chain joins TRBV9 and TRBJ2-7; 7 nucleotides agree with TRBD1. Germline CDR1 SGDLS, CDR2 YYNGEE. This CDR3 region has 15 residues. V was clipped by 3 bases and J by 6 bases; unmatched bases: 12. The CDR3 here is CASSARPGQSPEQYF. CDR3 bases: TGTGCCAGCAGCGCACGGCCGGGACAGTCACCCGAGCAGTACTTC.

The chain joins TRBV2 to TRBJ1-5; the D gene is possibly TRBD1 (5 bases). V lost 3 bases to trimming and J lost 5 bases, with 14 bases between them. CDR3 length equals 15 residues. Germline V CDR1 and CDR2: SNHLY, FYNNEI. This CDR3 is CASSDRQGIYQPQHF. CDR3 DNA: TGTGCCAGCAGTGATAGGCAGGGAATCTATCAGCCCCAGCATTTT.

This chain connects TRBV29-1 to TRBJ1-1; no clear D gene. CDR3 length: 13 amino acids. V dropped 6 bases and J dropped 1 base, with 12 bases sitting between them. Germline V lookup: CDR1 SQVTM, CDR2 ANQGSEA. The CDR3 here is CSVSILRNTEAFF. The CDR3 coding sequence is TGCAGCGTCTCCATCCTTAGGAACACTGAAGCTTTCTTT.

The chain recombines TRBV5-1 with TRBJ1-4; D uncertain. This CDR3 contains 14 residues. Germline values: CDR1 SGHRS, CDR2 YFSETQ. The germline V and J ends were trimmed by 2 bases and 7 bases, with 12 bases remaining between them. CDR3 sequence reads: CASSFTMGSEKLFF. CDR3 bases: TGCGCCAGCAGCTTCACCATGGGCAGTGAAAAACTGTTTTTT.

The genes are TRBV3-1 (or the pseudogene TRBV3-2) and TRBJ1-3, with TRBD1 matching over 7 bases. CDR3 size: 16 residues. Losses at the gene ends were 4 bases for V and 3 bases for J; bases not matched to a gene: 9. Germline values: CDR1 LGHDT, CDR2 YNNKEL (reference sequence). The CDR3 sequence: CASSPSDRVFGNTIYF. CDR3 nucleotide sequence: TGTGCCAGCAGCCCAAGTGACAGGGTCTTTGGAAACACCATATATTTT.

The V gene is TRBV4-3, the J gene TRBJ2-1; TRBD1 agrees at 10 bases. The CDR3 is 16 amino acids. Germline V lookup: CDR1 LGHNA, CDR2 YSLEER. V lost 5 bases, J lost 9 bases, and 13 bases stayed unmatched. The CDR3, as DNA: TGCGCCAGCAGCGCCCAAGCGCGACAGGGGGCAGGTGAGCAGTTCTTC. It is translated as CASSAQARQGAGEQFF.

The rearrangement links TRBV5-1 to TRBJ2-5, with D unclear. The V gene lost 0 bases and the J gene lost 5 bases, with 11 bases spanning the gap. The CDR3 covers 14 residues. CDR1 SGHRS and CDR2 YFSETQ come from the germline V gene. The CDR3 sequence is CASSLVGPPETQYF. For the CDR3, the DNA is TGCGCCAGCAGCTTGGTTGGCCCTCCGGAGACCCAGTACTTC.

This clone was recorded once. The rearrangement links TRBV6-6 to TRBJ1-5; the D is unclear. CDR3 length: 14 amino acids. The ends were cut back, 2 bases at V and 1 base at J, with 6 bases in the middle. The V gene's germline CDR1 is MNHNY and CDR2 SVGAGI (reference sequence). The CDR3 region is CASSYRVSNQPQHF. Here the CDR3 DNA reads TGTGCCAGCAGTTACAGGGTCAGCAATCAGCCCCAGCATTTT.

This clone has more than one count but fewer than ten. This chain uses TRBV7-2 with TRBJ2-5; D not certain. Trimming took off 0 bases at V and 1 base at J, with 6 bases between the two ends. CDR3 size: 14 residues. CDR1 SGHTA and CDR2 FQGNSA come from the germline V gene. CDR3 in amino acids: CASSLALPQETQYF. CDR3 in DNA: TGTGCCAGCAGCTTAGCTTTACCCCAAGAGACCCAGTACTTC.

This clone was observed a handful of times. The chain carries TRBV6-6 and TRBJ2-7; D remains unclear. V dropped 5 bases and J dropped 0 bases, with 14 bases sitting between them. This CDR3 spans 15 amino acids. Germline lookup yields CDR1 MNHNY and CDR2 SVGAGI (reference sequence). CDR3 amino acids: CASSTGQVSSYEQYF. The CDR3 DNA reads as TGTGCCAGCAGTACCGGGCAGGTGTCCTCCTACGAGCAGTACTTC.

This sequence joins TRBV5-1 and TRBJ1-4; D unresolved. Germline CDR1 reads SGHRS; CDR2 reads YFSETQ. The CDR3 contains 16 residues. Trimming took off 0 bases at V and 0 bases at J, with 9 bases between the two ends. The CDR3 DNA reads TGCGCCAGCAGCTTGGCTGGAGCGACAACTAATGAAAAACTGTTTTTT. Translating gives CASSLAGATTNEKLFF.

This chain joins TRBV4-1 and TRBJ2-3, with 8 bases that match TRBD2. The CDR3 loop spans 17 amino acids. Germline values: CDR1 MGHRA, CDR2 YSYEKL. V lost 1 base and J lost 1; bases outside the gene matches: 7. The chain's CDR3 is CASSQGERGSRTDTQYF. CDR3 in DNA: TGCGCCAGCAGCCAAGGGGAGCGGGGGTCGCGCACAGATACGCAGTATTTT.

The chain couples TRBV6-5 to TRBJ1-1; TRBD1 matches at 7 bases. V was pared by 5 bases and J by 1 base, with 4 bases of the junction left unmatched. The germline CDR1 and CDR2 sequences are MNHEY and SVGAGI. The CDR3 length is 14 residues. The DNA for the CDR3 is TGTGCCAGCAGTCTGGGACAGTGGAACACTGAAGCTTTCTTT. As protein: CASSLGQWNTEAFF.

The chain employs TRBV5-1 and TRBJ1-2; 7 nucleotides match TRBD1. V gave up 3 bases and J gave up 2 bases; unmatched junction bases: 7. In germline, CDR1 is SGHRS, CDR2 YFSETQ. This CDR3 comprises 15 residues. The CDR3 spells CASSSRDRLNYGYTF. CDR3 in DNA: TGCGCCAGCAGCTCCCGGGACAGATTAAACTATGGCTACACCTTC.

The chain recombines TRBV29-1 with TRBJ1-5; 8 positions agree with TRBD1. Per the germline V gene, CDR1 is SQVTM and CDR2 is ANQGSEA. This CDR3 spans 13 amino acids. Unmatched junction bases numbered 8, after V lost 7 bases and J lost 6 bases. The CDR3 coding sequence is TGCAGCGCAGAGACAGGGGTCGGTCAGCCCCAGCATTTT. Encoded protein: CSAETGVGQPQHF.

The rearrangement joins TRBV30 to TRBJ1-2; perhaps TRBD1 as D (6 bases). The CDR3 length is 15 residues. The V end was cut by 1 base, the J end by 6 bases, with 18 bases between. The germline V gene has CDR1 GTSNPN and CDR2 SVGIG (reference sequence). The CDR3 sequence is CAWSERPGDFNGYTF. The DNA of the CDR3 is TGTGCCTGGAGTGAGAGACCAGGGGATTTCAATGGCTACACCTTC.

The chain has TRBV27 and TRBJ2-3; D may correspond to TRBD1 or TRBD2 (6 bases each). Germline values: CDR1 MNHEY, CDR2 SMNVEV (reference sequence). There are 16 residues in the CDR3. The germline V and J ends were trimmed by 5 bases and 3 bases, with 18 bases remaining between them. CDR3: CASSLVSGALTDTQYF. The CDR3 coding sequence is TGTGCCAGCAGTCTTGTATCGGGGGCCCTAACAGATACGCAGTATTTT.

J is TRBJ2-7 and V is TRBV6-5; 7 nucleotides agree with TRBD2. The CDR3 covers 14 residues. Germline V gives CDR1 MNHEY, CDR2 SVGAGI. J was trimmed by 0 bases and V by 7 bases; bases with no gene match: 6. CDR3 nucleotides: TGTGCCAGCATGCTCGGGAGGAGCTCCTACGAGCAGTACTTC. As protein: CASMLGRSSYEQYF.

V is TRBV11-2 and J is TRBJ1-1, with D unresolved. The CDR3 extends over 13 amino acids. The V and J ends lost 5 bases and 7 bases respectively, with 14 bases between them. Germline values: CDR1 SGHAT, CDR2 FQNNGV. The CDR3 sequence is CASSLTRADEAFF. In DNA, the CDR3 is TGTGCCAGCAGCCTCACGAGGGCGGATGAAGCTTTCTTT.